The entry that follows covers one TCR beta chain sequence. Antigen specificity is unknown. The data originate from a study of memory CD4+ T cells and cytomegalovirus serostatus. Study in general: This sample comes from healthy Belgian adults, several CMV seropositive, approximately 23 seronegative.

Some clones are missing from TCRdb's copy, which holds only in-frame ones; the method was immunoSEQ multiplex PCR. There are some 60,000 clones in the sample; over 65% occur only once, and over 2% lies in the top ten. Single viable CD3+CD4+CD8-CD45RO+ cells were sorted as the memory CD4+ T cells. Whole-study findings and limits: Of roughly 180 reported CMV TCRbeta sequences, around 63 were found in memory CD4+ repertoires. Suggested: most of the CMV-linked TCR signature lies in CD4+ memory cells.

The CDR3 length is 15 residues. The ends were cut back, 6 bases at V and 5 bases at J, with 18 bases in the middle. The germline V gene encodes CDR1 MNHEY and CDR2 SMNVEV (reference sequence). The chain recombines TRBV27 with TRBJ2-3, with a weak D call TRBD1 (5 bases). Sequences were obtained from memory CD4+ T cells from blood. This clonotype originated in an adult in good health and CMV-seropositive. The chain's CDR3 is CASREFGKGIDTQYF. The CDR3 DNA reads TGTGCCAGCAGGGAGTTTGGGAAGGGGATAGATACGCAGTATTTT.